The 28 T cell receptor beta chains below were found in one sample sequenced in a study of blood T cell repertoires in COVID-19. Clones were read by immunoSEQ multiplex PCR, and TCRdb kept only the in-frame ones, dropping some. The sample lists about 300,000 clones, around 86% seen once, with about 4% in the top ten. The sample was PBMCs or T cells enriched from blood (not recorded which). Source of these receptors: a man between 25 and 39 years old who had recovered from COVID-19.

The rearrangement links TRBV6-1 to TRBJ1-2; D remains unclear. Germline loops: CDR1 MNHNS, CDR2 SASEGT. Trimming took off 0 bases at V and 1 base at J, with 9 bases between the two ends. The CDR3 loop spans 15 amino acids. DNA for the CDR3: TGTGCCAGCAGTGAAGCGAGCAACCTTAACTATGGCTACACCTTC. Its protein is CASSEASNLNYGYTF.

As DNA, the CDR3 is TGTGCCAGCAGCCAAGATTATTCGGGGGGAGCCTACAATGAGCAGTTCTTC. Protein product: CASSQDYSGGAYNEQFF. The chain links TRBV14 to TRBJ2-1; 7 bases align to TRBD2. There are 17 residues in the CDR3. CDR1 is SGHDN, CDR2 FVKESK, per germline. V shed 0 bases and J 2 bases; nucleotides not matched to a gene: 7.

CDR3 in DNA: TGTGCCAGCAGCCAAGGGGGCAGGGGGAATGAAAAACTGTTTTTT. This codes for CASSQGGRGNEKLFF. The chain employs TRBV3-1 (or the pseudogene TRBV3-2) and TRBJ1-4, with 7 bases aligning to TRBD1. J gave up 5 bases and V 1 base, and 4 bases lay outside the gene matches. The germline gives CDR1 LGHDT, CDR2 YNNKEL (reference sequence). This CDR3 spans 15 amino acids.

The rearrangement uses TRBV6-5 and TRBJ2-2; the match to TRBD1 covers 8 bases. The CDR3 is 14 amino acids. Germline V gene lookup returns CDR1 MNHEY and CDR2 SVGAGI. Unmatched junction bases numbered 4, after V lost 10 bases and J lost 0 bases. The DNA of the CDR3 is TGTGCCATGACGGACAGGGCGAACACCGGGGAGCTGTTTTTT. The encoded protein is CAMTDRANTGELFF.

The chain couples TRBV6-4 to TRBJ1-4, with unresolved D. Germline V CDR1 and CDR2: MRHNA, SNTAGT. Deletions cut 0 bases from V and 12 bases from J, with 11 bases between. The CDR3 is 13 amino acids. The CDR3 reads CASSDSETGELFF. CDR3 DNA: TGTGCCAGCAGTGACTCTGAGACCGGGGAACTGTTTTTT.

This clone was recorded many times. V gene TRBV5-8 combines with J gene TRBJ1-6; D is perhaps TRBD1 (5 bases). Germline CDR1 is SGHTS and CDR2 is YDEGEE. This CDR3 is built from 14 residues. Trimming pared 4 bases from V and 9 bases from J, leaving 14 bases between. CDR3 bases: TGTGCCAGCAGCCTCTTCGGGGGGGGTTCACCCCTCCACTTT. This encodes CASSLFGGGSPLHF.

Note on this clone: Other DNA sequences in this specimen translate into the identical CDR3. This rearrangement joins TRBV5-1 to TRBJ2-1, with 12 bases matching TRBD2. The V and J ends lost 2 bases and 4 bases, in that order; junction bases with no gene match: 4. The CDR3 runs 16 residues. Germline V gene lookup returns CDR1 SGHRS and CDR2 YFSETQ. CDR3 in amino acids: CASSLTSGGNYNEQFF. DNA of the CDR3: TGCGCCAGCAGCTTAACTAGCGGGGGGAATTACAATGAGCAGTTCTTC.

J is TRBJ2-7 and V is TRBV30; TRBD1 might be the D (5 bases). The CDR3 has 13 amino acids. Trimming cost V 8 bases and J 2 bases, with 16 bases left between them. Per the germline V gene, CDR1 is GTSNPN and CDR2 is SVGIG (reference sequence). The CDR3 spells CAAKPGIPYEQYF. CDR3 nucleotide sequence: TGTGCCGCAAAGCCAGGGATCCCCTACGAGCAGTACTTC.

The chain links TRBV13 to TRBJ2-1, with TRBD2 matching 13 bases. V lost 1 base to trimming and J lost 6 bases; unmatched junction nucleotides: 3. The CDR3 has 16 amino acids. Germline V gene sequence: CDR1 PRHDT, CDR2 FYEKMQ (reference sequence). In nucleotides, the CDR3 is TGTGCCAGCAGCTTAGCGGGACTAGCGGGACGCAATGAGCAGTTCTTC. It codes for CASSLAGLAGRNEQFF. The complete variable domain, with remaining parts taken from reference TRBV13 and TRBJ2-1, reads AAGVIQSPRHLIKEKRETATLKCYPIPRHDTVYWYQQGPGQDPQFLISFYEKMQSDKGSIPDRFSAQQFSDYHSELNMSSLELGDSALYFCASSLAGLAGRNEQFFGPGTRLTVL.

The chain is built from TRBV12-2 and TRBJ1-3; the table assigns TRBD1, which was not confirmed against the DNA. TRBV12-2 is termed a pseudogene. The CDR3 runs to 16 residues. The CDR3 is CASRLRDRGTGNTIYF. The CDR3 DNA reads as TGTGCAAGTCGCTTACGGGACAGGGGGACTGGAAACACCATATATTTT.

This chain connects TRBV28 to TRBJ1-2; no clear D. CDR1 is MDHEN, CDR2 SYDVKM, per germline. Trimming took 6 bases from V and 0 from J, leaving 14 bases between them. This CDR3 is built from 15 residues. The CDR3 nucleotides read TGTGCCAGCAGGGGTCGTCGGGGTCCTAACTATGGCTACACCTTC. As protein: CASRGRRGPNYGYTF.

J is TRBJ2-1 and V is TRBV19; 8 bases align to TRBD2. The length of the CDR3 is 14 residues. V was pared by 3 bases and J by 10 bases, with 8 bases of the junction left unmatched. Germline V gene data show CDR1 as LNHDA and CDR2 as SQIVND (reference sequence). CDR3 nucleotides: TGTGCCAGTAGTATCAGAGCGGGAGTTGAAGAGCAGTTCTTC. Translated, it gives CASSIRAGVEEQFF.

A few counts support this clone. This rearrangement joins TRBV2 to TRBJ1-2; a possible D gene is TRBD1 (5 bases). CDR3 length equals 12 residues. V was cut by 4 bases and J by 7 bases, with 10 bases left in between. Germline V gene sequence: CDR1 SNHLY, CDR2 FYNNEI. CDR3 bases: TGTGCCAGCAGTGGGGGCGGGGGTGGCTACACCTTC. This sequence encodes CASSGGGGGYTF.

The chain recombines TRBV2 with TRBJ2-5; 10 bases align to TRBD1. The V gene end was trimmed by 7 bases and the J gene end by 4 bases; junction bases not matched to a gene: 3. Germline values: CDR1 SNHLY, CDR2 FYNNEI. The CDR3 is 13 residues long. CDR3 nucleotide sequence: TGTGCCAGCACCGACAGGGGGCGAGAGACCCAGTACTTC. Its translation: CASTDRGRETQYF. Full variable domain (rest looked up from reference TRBV2 and TRBJ2-5): EPEVTQTPSHQVTQMGQEVILRCVPISNHLYFYWYRQILGQKVEFLVSFYNNEISEKSEIFDDQFSVERPDGSNFTLKIRSTKLEDSAMYFCASTDRGRETQYFGPGTRLLVL.

V usage is TRBV19 and J usage is TRBJ1-4; D not certain. This CDR3 spans 12 amino acids. Germline CDR1 and CDR2: LNHDA and SQIVND (reference sequence). Trimming shortened V by 1 base and J by 11 bases, and 8 bases separated the two germline ends. The CDR3 DNA sequence: TGTGCCAGTAGTATAGTGGGCCTCAAACTGTTTTTT. Protein: CASSIVGLKLFF. Full variable domain (outside the CDR3, taken from reference TRBV19 and TRBJ1-4): DGGITQSPKYLFRKEGQNVTLSCEQNLNHDAMYWYRQDPGQGLRLIYYSQIVNDFQKGDIAEGYSVSREKKESFPLTVTSAQKNPTAFYLCASSIVGLKLFFGSGTQLSVL.

The chain employs TRBV4-2 and TRBJ1-4; TRBD1 agrees at 7 bases. Germline CDR1 is LGHNA and CDR2 is YNFKEQ. V lost 0 bases to trimming and J lost 4 bases; unmatched junction nucleotides: 8. The CDR3 has 17 amino acids. The CDR3 DNA is TGTGCCAGCAGCCAAGAGACAGGGCTTGCCTTTAATGAAAAACTGTTTTTT. Translation: CASSQETGLAFNEKLFF.

The chain uses TRBV4-1 and TRBJ1-2, with D hard to call. Looked up from germline, CDR1 is MGHRA and CDR2 is YSYEKL. With 6 bases removed from V and 4 bases from J, the gap between germline ends came to 9 bases. The CDR3 consists of 12 residues. The CDR3 DNA follows: TGCGCCAGCAGTGGGCTGATCTATGGCTACACCTTC. Amino acids: CASSGLIYGYTF.

The chain employs TRBV3-1 (or the pseudogene TRBV3-2) and TRBJ1-1; TRBD1 is a possible D gene (5 bases). Germline V lookup: CDR1 LGHDT, CDR2 YNNKEL (reference sequence). The CDR3 is 13 amino acids. With 4 bases removed from V and 0 bases from J, the gap between germline ends came to 6 bases. The CDR3: CASSPTVNTEAFF. Written as DNA, the CDR3 is TGTGCCAGCAGCCCGACAGTGAACACTGAAGCTTTCTTT.

V gene TRBV7-2 combines with J gene TRBJ2-7; a weak D match, TRBD2 (5 bases). V shed 1 base and J shed 3 bases, with 13 bases lying between them. This CDR3 region has 15 residues. Germline V gene sequence: CDR1 SGHTA, CDR2 FQGNSA. CDR3 sequence: CASSLDSSGIYEQYF. CDR3 DNA: TGTGCCAGCAGCTTAGATTCATCGGGGATCTACGAGCAGTACTTC.

The gene calls are TRBV11-2 and TRBJ1-3, with 7 bases lining up with TRBD1. CDR1 is SGHAT and CDR2 is FQNNGV in the germline V gene. This CDR3 region has 17 residues. The trim removed 0 bases at V and 5 bases at J, leaving 10 bases unmatched. Here the CDR3 DNA reads TGTGCCAGCAGCTTAGATTTTCGAAGGGGGCGTCGAAACACCATATATTTT. This translates into CASSLDFRRGRRNTIYF.

V gene TRBV6-5 combines with J gene TRBJ2-7, with D tentatively TRBD1 (6 bases). Trimming removed 2 bases from V and 3 bases from J, with 8 bases in between. This CDR3 contains 13 residues. Germline V lookup: CDR1 MNHEY, CDR2 SVGAGI. CDR3 amino acids: CASSYDRFYEQYF. In DNA, the CDR3 is TGTGCCAGCAGTTACGACAGGTTCTACGAGCAGTACTTC.

This chain links TRBV9 with TRBJ2-7, with a possible D match to TRBD2 (10 bases). Per the germline V gene, CDR1 is SGDLS and CDR2 is YYNGEE. The CDR3 is made up of 15 amino acids. V was shortened by 0 bases and J by 6 bases, with 16 bases between the two germline ends. DNA for the CDR3: TGTGCCAGCAGCGTAGCACTAGCGGGACAGGGCGAGCAGTACTTC. Translating it yields CASSVALAGQGEQYF. Complete variable domain (other parts from reference TRBV9 and TRBJ2-7): DSGVTQTPKHLITATGQRVTLRCSPRSGDLSVYWYQQSLDQGLQFLIQYYNGEERAKGNILERFSAQQFPDLHSELNLSSLELGDSALYFCASSVALAGQGEQYFGPGTRLTVT.

This chain connects TRBV5-4 to TRBJ2-1, with D perhaps TRBD1 (5 bases). V was cut by 4 bases and J by 3 bases, with 14 bases left in between. The CDR3 length is 15 residues. Germline CDR1 is SGHNT and CDR2 is YYREEE (reference sequence). For the CDR3, the DNA is TGTGCCAGCAGCGCCGGACACACCGACTACAATGAGCAGTTCTTC. Its protein product is CASSAGHTDYNEQFF. Using reference TRBV5-4 and TRBJ2-1 for the parts outside the CDR3, the full variable domain is ETGVTQSPTHLIKTRGQQVTLRCSSQSGHNTVSWYQQALGQGPQFIFQYYREEENGRGNFPPRFSGLQFPNYSSELNVNALELDDSALYLCASSAGHTDYNEQFFGPGTRLTVL.

The J gene is TRBJ2-2, the V gene TRBV27, with 7 bases that match TRBD2. Germline CDR1 MNHEY, CDR2 SMNVEV (reference sequence). Losses at the gene ends were 6 bases for V and 3 bases for J; bases not matched to a gene: 1. The CDR3 contains 13 residues. CDR3 protein: CASRGGYTGELFF. The CDR3 DNA is TGTGCCAGCAGGGGAGGGTACACCGGGGAGCTGTTTTTT.

The chain uses TRBV28 and TRBJ2-3, with 11 nucleotides matching TRBD2. V lost 0 bases and J lost 4; bases outside the gene matches: 6. The length of the CDR3 is 17 residues. Germline V CDR1 and CDR2: MDHEN, SYDVKM. CDR3 in DNA: TGTGCCAGCAGTTTATGGTCTAGCGGGGGGTTGGCAGATACGCAGTATTTT. It yields the protein CASSLWSSGGLADTQYF.

This clone appeared once. The chain employs TRBV7-8 and TRBJ2-1; D is ambiguous. The CDR3 contains 13 residues. V gave up 3 bases and J gave up 4 bases, with 7 bases separating them. Germline V CDR1 and CDR2: SGHVS, FQNEAQ. DNA for the CDR3: TGTGCCAGCAGCTTGGAGTTATACAATGAGCAGTTCTTC. This translates into CASSLELYNEQFF.

This chain links TRBV11-2 with TRBJ2-7, with 7 bases lining up with TRBD1. The ends lost 3 bases at V and 4 bases at J; junction bases unmatched: 3. Looked up from germline, CDR1 is SGHAT and CDR2 is FQNNGV. There are 13 residues in the CDR3. CDR3 in amino acids: CASSFRGQYEQYF. CDR3 sequence (DNA): TGTGCCAGCAGCTTTAGGGGACAGTACGAGCAGTACTTC. Combining the CDR3 with reference TRBV11-2 and TRBJ2-7 gives the whole variable domain EAGVAQSPRYKIIEKRQSVAFWCNPISGHATLYWYQQILGQGPKLLIQFQNNGVVDDSQLPKDRFSAERLKGVDSTLKIQPAKLEDSAVYLCASSFRGQYEQYFGPGTRLTVT.

This clone was found once. The J gene is TRBJ1-2, the V gene TRBV6-5, with D possibly matching TRBD1 (5 bases). The CDR3 length is 12 residues. Germline CDR1 reads MNHEY; CDR2 reads SVGAGI. V lost 8 bases and J 3 bases, leaving 10 bases between the germline ends. CDR3 region: CASRRQYYGYTF. DNA for the CDR3: TGTGCCAGCCGGAGACAGTACTATGGCTACACCTTC.